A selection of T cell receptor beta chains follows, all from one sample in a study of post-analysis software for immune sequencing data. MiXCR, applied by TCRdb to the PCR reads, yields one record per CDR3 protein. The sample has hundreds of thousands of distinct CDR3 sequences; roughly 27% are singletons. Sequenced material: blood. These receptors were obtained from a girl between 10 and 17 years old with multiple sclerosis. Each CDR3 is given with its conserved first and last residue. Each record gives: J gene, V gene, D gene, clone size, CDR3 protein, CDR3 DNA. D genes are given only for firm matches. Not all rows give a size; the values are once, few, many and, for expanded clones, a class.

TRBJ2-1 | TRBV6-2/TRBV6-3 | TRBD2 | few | CACTPLAGVNNEQFF | TGTGCCTGCACCCCTCTAGCGGGAGTTAACAATGAGCAGTTCTTC
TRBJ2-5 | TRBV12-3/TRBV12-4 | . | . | CASSSNGRSQTQYF | TGTGCCAGCAGTTCCAATGGAAGGTCCCAGACCCAGTACTTC
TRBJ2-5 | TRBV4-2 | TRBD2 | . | CASSNDRGEYQETQYF | TGTGCCAGCAGCAATGACCGGGGGGAGTACCAAGAGACCCAGTACTTC
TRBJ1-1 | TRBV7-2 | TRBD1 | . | CASSSGGRANTEAFF | TGTGCCAGCAGCTCAGGGGGGAGGGCGAACACTGAAGCTTTCTTT
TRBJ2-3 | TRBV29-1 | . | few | CSVGSWVATSTDTQYF | TGCAGCGTTGGCTCCTGGGTGGCAACTAGCACAGATACGCAGTATTTT
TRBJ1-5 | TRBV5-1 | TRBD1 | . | CASSPGTDSNQLQHF | TGCGCCAGCAGCCCGGGGACAGATAGCAATCAGCTCCAGCATTTT
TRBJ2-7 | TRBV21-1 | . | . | CASTGGRDTSYEQYF | TGTGCCAGTACTGGAGGCCGGGATACCTCCTACGAGCAGTACTTC
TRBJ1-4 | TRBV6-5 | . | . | CASSGTQFDEKLFF | TGTGCCAGCAGTGGGACCCAATTCGACGAAAAACTGTTTTTT
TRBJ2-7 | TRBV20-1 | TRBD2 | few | CSASLLAGNYEQYF | TGCAGTGCTAGTTTGCTAGCGGGGAACTACGAGCAGTACTTC
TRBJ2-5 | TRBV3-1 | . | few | CASSQAGFAETQYF | TGTGCCAGCAGCCAAGCCGGATTTGCCGAGACCCAGTACTTC
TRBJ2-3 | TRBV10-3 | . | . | CAISGLQDTQYF | TGTGCCATCAGCGGACTTCAAGATACGCAGTATTTT
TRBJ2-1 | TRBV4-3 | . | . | CASSQVSSYGEQFF | TGCGCCAGCAGCCAGGTCTCGTCGTACGGTGAGCAGTTCTTC
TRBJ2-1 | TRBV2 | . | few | CASSELRDEQFF | TGTGCCAGCAGTGAACTTCGGGATGAGCAGTTCTTC
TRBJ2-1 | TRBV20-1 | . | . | CSAGDSGKGNEQFF | TGCAGTGCAGGGGATAGTGGGAAGGGCAATGAGCAGTTCTTC
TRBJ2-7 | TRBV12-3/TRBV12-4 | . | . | CASSLPLASRLHEQYF | TGTGCCAGCAGCCTCCCACTAGCCTCGAGACTTCACGAGCAGTACTTC
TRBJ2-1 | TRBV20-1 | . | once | CSASIGLQFF | TGCAGTGCTAGTATCGGTCTGCAGTTCTTC
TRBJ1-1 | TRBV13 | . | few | CASSVAGEVNTEAFF | TGTGCCAGCAGCGTCGCGGGGGAAGTGAACACTGAAGCTTTCTTT
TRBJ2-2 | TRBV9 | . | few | CASSGSGELFF | TGTGCCAGCAGCGGAAGTGGGGAGCTGTTTTTT
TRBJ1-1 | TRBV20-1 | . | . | CSARRGVNTEAFF | TGCAGTGCTAGAAGAGGGGTGAACACTGAAGCTTTCTTT